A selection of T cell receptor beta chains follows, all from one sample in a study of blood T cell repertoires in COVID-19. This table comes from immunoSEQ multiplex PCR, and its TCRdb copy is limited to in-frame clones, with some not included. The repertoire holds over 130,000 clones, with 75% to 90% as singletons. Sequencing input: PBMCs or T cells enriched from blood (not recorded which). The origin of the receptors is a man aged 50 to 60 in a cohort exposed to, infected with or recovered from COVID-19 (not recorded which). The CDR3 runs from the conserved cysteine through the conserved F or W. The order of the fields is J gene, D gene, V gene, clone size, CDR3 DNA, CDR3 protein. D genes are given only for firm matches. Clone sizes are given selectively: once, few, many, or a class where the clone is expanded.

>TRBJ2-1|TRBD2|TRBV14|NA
TGTGCCAGCAGCGAGAAGGGACTAGCGGGGGGTAGGCAGTTCTTC
CASSEKGLAGGRQFF
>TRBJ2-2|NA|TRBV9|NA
TGTGCCAGCAGCTTCAAGAACACCGGGGAGCTGTTTTTT
CASSFKNTGELFF
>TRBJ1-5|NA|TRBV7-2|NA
TGTGCCAGCAGCGCCTCCCCGGATCAGCCCCAGCATTTT
CASSASPDQPQHF
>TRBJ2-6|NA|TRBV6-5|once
TGTGCCAGCATGAGGGATGGGGCCAACGTCCTGACTTTC
CASMRDGANVLTF
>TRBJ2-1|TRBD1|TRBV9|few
TGTGCCAGCAGCGTAACAGGGGGAGTAAATGAGCAGTTCTTC
CASSVTGGVNEQFF
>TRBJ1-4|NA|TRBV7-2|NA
TGTGCCAGCAGCTTAGTTCAGGGAACTAATGAAAAACTGTTTTTT
CASSLVQGTNEKLFF
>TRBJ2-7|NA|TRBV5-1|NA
TGCGCCAGCAGCCCGGGGTCGGCTATCTCCTACGAGCAGTACTTC
CASSPGSAISYEQYF
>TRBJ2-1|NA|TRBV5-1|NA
TGCGCCAGCAGCTTGGCCGAGCAGGATGAGCAGTTCTTC
CASSLAEQDEQFF
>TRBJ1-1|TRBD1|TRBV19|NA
TGTGCCAGTACTGGGACAGCTAGGAACACTGAAGCTTTCTTT
CASTGTARNTEAFF
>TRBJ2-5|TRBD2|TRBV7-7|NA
TGTGCCAGCAGCTTAGCACTAGCGGGTCGAAAAGAGACCCAGTACTTC
CASSLALAGRKETQYF
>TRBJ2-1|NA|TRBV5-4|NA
TGTGCCAGCAGCTTAAACCCCAGGGTATCCTACAATGAGCAGTTCTTC
CASSLNPRVSYNEQFF
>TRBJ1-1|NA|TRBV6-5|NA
TGTGCCAGCAGAGGACAGAGGGTTACTGAAGCTTTCTTT
CASRGQRVTEAFF
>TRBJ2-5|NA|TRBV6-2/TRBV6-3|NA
TGTGCCAGCAGTGATGGTCGGGAGACCCAGTACTTC
CASSDGRETQYF
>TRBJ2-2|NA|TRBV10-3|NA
TGTGCCATCAGTTCTAAAGACACCGGGGAGCTGTTTTTT
CAISSKDTGELFF
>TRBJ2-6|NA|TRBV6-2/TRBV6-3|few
TGTGCCAGCAGTTCCGGGGGATGGGCTGGGGCCAACGTCCTGACTTTC
CASSSGGWAGANVLTF
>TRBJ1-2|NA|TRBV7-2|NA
TGTGCCAGCAGCTTAATTCCAGGGAACAACTATGGCTACACCTTC
CASSLIPGNNYGYTF
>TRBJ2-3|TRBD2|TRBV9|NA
TGTGCCAGCAGCGTAACTAGCGGGGGGGCCACAGATACGCAGTATTTT
CASSVTSGGATDTQYF
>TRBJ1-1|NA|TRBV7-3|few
TGTGCCAGCAGCCTGACTATCCACACTGAAGCTTTCTTT
CASSLTIHTEAFF
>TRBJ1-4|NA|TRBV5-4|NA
TGTGCCAGCACCGACGGAGTTACTGAAAAACTGTTTTTT
CASTDGVTEKLFF
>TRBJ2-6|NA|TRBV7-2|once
TGTGCCAGCAGCTTAGTAGACTCTGGGGCCAACGTCCTGACTTTC
CASSLVDSGANVLTF
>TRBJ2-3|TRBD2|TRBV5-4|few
TGTGCCAGCAGCTTGACTAGCGGTAACACAGATACGCAGTATTTT
CASSLTSGNTDTQYF
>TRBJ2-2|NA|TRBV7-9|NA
TGTGCCAGCAGCTTAGCGGTTTCGGTGTTAACCGGGGAGCTGTTTTTT
CASSLAVSVLTGELFF
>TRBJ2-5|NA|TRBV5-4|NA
TGTGCCAGCAGCTTGGGCAGGGCCCAAGAGACCCAGTACTTC
CASSLGRAQETQYF
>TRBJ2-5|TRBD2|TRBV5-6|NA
TGTGCCAGCAGCTTGTCAATCCTCCGGGGGGGAGAGACCCAGTACTTC
CASSLSILRGGETQYF
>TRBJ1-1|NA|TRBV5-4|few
TGTGCCAGCAGCTCCTCCTGGTCTAGGATCCCTTTCTTT
CASSSSWSRIPFF
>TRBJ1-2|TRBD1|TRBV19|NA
TGTGCCGCCTACTTTCAGGGGGCAGGAGGCTACACCTTC
CAAYFQGAGGYTF
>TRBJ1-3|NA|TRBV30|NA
TGTGCCGGGAGAAGGGGGTTTTCTGGAAACACCATATATTTT
CAGRRGFSGNTIYF
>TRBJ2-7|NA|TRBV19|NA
TGTGCCAGTAGCCGGACGGACAGATCCTACGAGCAGTACTTC
CASSRTDRSYEQYF
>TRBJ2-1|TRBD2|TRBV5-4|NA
TGTGCCAGCAGCTTGGCGGGGGGCAATGAGCAGTTCTTC
CASSLAGGNEQFF
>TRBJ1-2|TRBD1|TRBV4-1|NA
TGCGCCAGCAGCAACTCTCCGGGACAGGGTTATGGCTACACCTTC
CASSNSPGQGYGYTF
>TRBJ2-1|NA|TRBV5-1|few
TGCGCCAGCTCTGACTCAGGGAATGAGCAGTTCTTC
CASSDSGNEQFF
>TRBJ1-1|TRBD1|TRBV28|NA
TGTGCCAGCGGGGACAGGTTCGGAGTCACTGAAGCTTTCTTT
CASGDRFGVTEAFF
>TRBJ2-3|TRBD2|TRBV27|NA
TGTGCCAGCAGCTCCATACTAGCGGGTCCCACAGATACGCAGTATTTT
CASSSILAGPTDTQYF